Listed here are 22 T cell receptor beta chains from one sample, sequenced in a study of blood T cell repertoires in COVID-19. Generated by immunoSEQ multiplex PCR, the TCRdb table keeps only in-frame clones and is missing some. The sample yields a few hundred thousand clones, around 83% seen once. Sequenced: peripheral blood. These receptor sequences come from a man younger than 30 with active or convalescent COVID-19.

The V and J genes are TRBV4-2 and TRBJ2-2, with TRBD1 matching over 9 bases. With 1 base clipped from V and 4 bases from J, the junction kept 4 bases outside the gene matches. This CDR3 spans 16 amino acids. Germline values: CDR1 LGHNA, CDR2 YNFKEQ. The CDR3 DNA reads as TGTGCCAGCAGCCAAGCCGGGACAGGGCTCACCGGGGAGCTGTTTTTT. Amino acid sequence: CASSQAGTGLTGELFF.

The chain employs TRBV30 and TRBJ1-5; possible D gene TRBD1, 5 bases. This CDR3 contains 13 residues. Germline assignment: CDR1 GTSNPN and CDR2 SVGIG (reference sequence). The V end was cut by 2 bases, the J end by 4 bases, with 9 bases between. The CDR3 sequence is CAWSPNRNQPQHF. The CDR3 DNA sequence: TGTGCCTGGAGTCCGAACAGGAATCAGCCCCAGCATTTT.

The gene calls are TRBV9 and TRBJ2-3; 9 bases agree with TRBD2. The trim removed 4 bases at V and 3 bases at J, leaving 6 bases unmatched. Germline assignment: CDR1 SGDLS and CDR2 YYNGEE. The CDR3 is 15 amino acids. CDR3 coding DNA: TGTGCCAGCAGCCGGGCGGGAGGGCCTACAGATACGCAGTATTTT. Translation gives CASSRAGGPTDTQYF.

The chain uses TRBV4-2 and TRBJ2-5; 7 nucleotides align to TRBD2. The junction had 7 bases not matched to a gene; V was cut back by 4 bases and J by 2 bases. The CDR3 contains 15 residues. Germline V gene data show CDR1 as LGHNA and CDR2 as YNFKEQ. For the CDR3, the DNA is TGTGCCAGCAGCCTAAGGGAGGGATGGCAAGAGACCCAGTACTTC. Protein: CASSLREGWQETQYF.

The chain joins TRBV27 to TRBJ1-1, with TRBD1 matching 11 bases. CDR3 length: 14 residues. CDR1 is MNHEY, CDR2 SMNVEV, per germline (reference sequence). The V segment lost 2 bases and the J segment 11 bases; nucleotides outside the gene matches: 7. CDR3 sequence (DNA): TGTGCCAGCAGTTTAGCCGGACAGGGGGCAGGGGCTTTCTTT. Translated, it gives CASSLAGQGAGAFF.

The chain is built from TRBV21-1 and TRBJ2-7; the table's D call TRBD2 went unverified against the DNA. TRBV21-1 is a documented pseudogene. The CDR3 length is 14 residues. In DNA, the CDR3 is TGTGCCAGCAGCGGATCAGCGGGAGTCCACGAGCAGTACTTC. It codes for CASSGSAGVHEQYF.

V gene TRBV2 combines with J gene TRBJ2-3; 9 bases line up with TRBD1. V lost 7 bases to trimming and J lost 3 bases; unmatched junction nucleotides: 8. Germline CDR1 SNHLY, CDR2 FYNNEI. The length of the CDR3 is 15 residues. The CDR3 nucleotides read TGTGCCAGCAATCCGGGACAGGGTTCGACAGATACGCAGTATTTT. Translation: CASNPGQGSTDTQYF.

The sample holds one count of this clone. CDR3 residues: CASSTTGPGGNQPQHF. Here the CDR3 DNA reads TGTGCCAGCAGTACAACCGGACCAGGGGGCAATCAGCCCCAGCATTTT. This chain links TRBV28 with TRBJ1-5; perhaps TRBD1 as D (6 bases). CDR3 length: 16 amino acids. CDR1 MDHEN and CDR2 SYDVKM come from the germline V gene. The ends were cut back, 5 bases at V and 2 bases at J, with 16 bases in the middle.

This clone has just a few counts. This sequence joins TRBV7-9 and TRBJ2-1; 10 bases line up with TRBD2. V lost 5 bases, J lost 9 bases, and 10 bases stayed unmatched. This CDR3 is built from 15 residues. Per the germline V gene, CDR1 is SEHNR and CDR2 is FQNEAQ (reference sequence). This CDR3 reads CASSPLAGVFGEQFF. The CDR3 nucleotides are TGTGCCAGCAGCCCTCTAGCGGGAGTTTTTGGTGAGCAGTTCTTC.

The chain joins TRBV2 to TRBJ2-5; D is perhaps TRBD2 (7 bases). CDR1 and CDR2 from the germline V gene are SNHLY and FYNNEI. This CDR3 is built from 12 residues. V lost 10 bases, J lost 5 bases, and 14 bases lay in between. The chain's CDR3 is CATRGAGETQYF. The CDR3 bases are TGTGCCACCCGGGGGGCCGGTGAGACCCAGTACTTC.

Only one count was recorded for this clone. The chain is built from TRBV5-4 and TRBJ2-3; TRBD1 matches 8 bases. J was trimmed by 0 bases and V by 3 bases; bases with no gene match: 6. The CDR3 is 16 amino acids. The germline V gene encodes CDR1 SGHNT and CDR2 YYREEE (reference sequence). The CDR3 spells CASSWGQVQSTDTQYF. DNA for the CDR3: TGTGCCAGCAGCTGGGGACAGGTTCAAAGCACAGATACGCAGTATTTT.

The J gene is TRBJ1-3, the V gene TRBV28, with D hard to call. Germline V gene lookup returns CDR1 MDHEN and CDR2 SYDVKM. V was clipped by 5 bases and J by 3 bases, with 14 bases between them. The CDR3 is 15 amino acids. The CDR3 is CASSGRTAFGNTIYF. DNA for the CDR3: TGTGCCAGCAGTGGCCGGACTGCCTTTGGAAACACCATATATTTT.

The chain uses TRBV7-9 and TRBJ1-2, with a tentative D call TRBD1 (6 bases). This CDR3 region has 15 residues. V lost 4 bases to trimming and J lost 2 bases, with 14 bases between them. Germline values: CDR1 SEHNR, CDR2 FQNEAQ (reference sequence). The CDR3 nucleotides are TGTGCCAGCAGCTATCACAGGGAAATAAACTATGGCTACACCTTC. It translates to CASSYHREINYGYTF. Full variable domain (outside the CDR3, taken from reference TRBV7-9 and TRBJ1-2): DTGVSQNPRHKITKRGQNVTFRCDPISEHNRLYWYRQTLGQGPEFLTYFQNEAQLEKSRLLSDRFSAERPKGSFSTLEIQRTEQGDSAMYLCASSYHREINYGYTFGSGTRLTVV.

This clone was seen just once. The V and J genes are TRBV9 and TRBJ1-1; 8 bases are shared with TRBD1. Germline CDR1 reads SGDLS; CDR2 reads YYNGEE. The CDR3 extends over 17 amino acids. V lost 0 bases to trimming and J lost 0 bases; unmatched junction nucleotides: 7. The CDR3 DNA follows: TGTGCCAGCAGCGTAGGGACAGGGAAAGTGGTGAACACTGAAGCTTTCTTT. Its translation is CASSVGTGKVVNTEAFF.

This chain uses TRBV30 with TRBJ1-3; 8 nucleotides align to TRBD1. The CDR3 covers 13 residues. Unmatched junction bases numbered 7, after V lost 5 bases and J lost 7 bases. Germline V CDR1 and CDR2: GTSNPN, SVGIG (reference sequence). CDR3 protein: CAWDLGDRNTIYF. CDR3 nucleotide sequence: TGTGCCTGGGACCTCGGGGACAGGAACACCATATATTTT.

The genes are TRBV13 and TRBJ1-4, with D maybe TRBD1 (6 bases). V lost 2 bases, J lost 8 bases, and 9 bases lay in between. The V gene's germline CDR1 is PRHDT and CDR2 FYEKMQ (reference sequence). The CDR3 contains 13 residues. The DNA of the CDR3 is TGTGCCAGCAGCTTACTGACAGGCGAAAAACTGTTTTTT. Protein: CASSLLTGEKLFF.

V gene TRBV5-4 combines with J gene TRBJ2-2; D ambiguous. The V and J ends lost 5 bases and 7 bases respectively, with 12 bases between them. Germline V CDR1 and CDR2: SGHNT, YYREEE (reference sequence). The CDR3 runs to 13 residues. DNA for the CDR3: TGTGCCAGCAGACCCCCCGGGTTCGGGGAGCTGTTTTTT. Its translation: CASRPPGFGELFF.

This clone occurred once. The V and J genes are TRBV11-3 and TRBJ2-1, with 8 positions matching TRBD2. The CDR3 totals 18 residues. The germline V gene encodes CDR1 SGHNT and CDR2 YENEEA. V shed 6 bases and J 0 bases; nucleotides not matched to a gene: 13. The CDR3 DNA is TGTGCCAGCAGTGGGGGAACTCGCGGGAGGAGCTCCTACAATGAGCAGTTCTTC. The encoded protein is CASSGGTRGRSSYNEQFF.

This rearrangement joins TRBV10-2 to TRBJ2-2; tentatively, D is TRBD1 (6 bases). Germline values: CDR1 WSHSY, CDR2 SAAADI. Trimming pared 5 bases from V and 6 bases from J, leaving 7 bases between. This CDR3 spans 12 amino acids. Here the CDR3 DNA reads TGCGCCAGCAGTAGACAGGCCGGGGAGCTGTTTTTT. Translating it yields CASSRQAGELFF.

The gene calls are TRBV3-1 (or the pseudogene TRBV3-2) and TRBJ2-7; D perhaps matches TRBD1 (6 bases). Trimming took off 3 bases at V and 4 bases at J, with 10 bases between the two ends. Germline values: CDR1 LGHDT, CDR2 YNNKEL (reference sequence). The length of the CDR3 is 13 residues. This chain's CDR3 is CASSQGRGYEQYF. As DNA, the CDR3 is TGTGCCAGCAGCCAGGGCAGGGGTTACGAGCAGTACTTC.

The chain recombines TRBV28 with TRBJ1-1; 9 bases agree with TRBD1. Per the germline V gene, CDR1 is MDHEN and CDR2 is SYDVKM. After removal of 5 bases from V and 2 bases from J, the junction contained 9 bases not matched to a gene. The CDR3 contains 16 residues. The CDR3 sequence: CASSPPGQGINTEAFF. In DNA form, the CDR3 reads TGTGCCAGCAGTCCCCCGGGACAGGGAATAAACACTGAAGCTTTCTTT.

Here the CDR3 reads CASSIRGYQETQYF. For the CDR3, the DNA is TGTGCCAGTAGTATCCGAGGGTACCAAGAGACCCAGTACTTC. The chain employs TRBV19 and TRBJ2-5, with D possibly matching TRBD2 (5 bases). This CDR3 is 14 amino acids long. V dropped 3 bases and J dropped 0 bases, with 8 bases sitting between them. Germline V CDR1 and CDR2: LNHDA, SQIVND (reference sequence).